This paragraph reports one T cell receptor (beta chain). Sequenced by immunoSEQ multiplex PCR; TCRdb stores in-frame clones only, minus some. This table holds roughly 70,000 clones, 82% found once. This entry is derived from a study of blood T cell repertoires in COVID-19. Study-level background: Sites across the United States, Italy and Spain contributed samples from acute and convalescent COVID-19. Sources were T cells, B-cell-depleted T cells, or PBMCs; the material itself was cDNA or gDNA.

Trimming took off 4 bases at V and 6 bases at J, with 15 bases between the two ends. CDR3 length: 14 residues. The germline gives CDR1 LGHDT, CDR2 YNNKEL (reference sequence). The V call is TRBV3-1 (or the pseudogene TRBV3-2), the J call TRBJ1-1, with D uncertain. Source material: peripheral blood. The sequence derives from an older woman with acute or convalescent COVID-19. In DNA form, the CDR3 reads TGTGCCAGCAGCCGGGGAGGCACGGTACCTGAAGCTTTCTTT. Translating it yields CASSRGGTVPEAFF.